The 29 T cell receptor beta chains reported below all come from one sample, sequenced in a study of T cell responses to AZD1222 COVID-19 vaccine. The protocol was immunoSEQ multiplex PCR, while the TCRdb copy is restricted to in-frame clones and leaves out a portion. In the table there are more than 85,000 clones, approximately 91% of which are singletons. The sample here was peripheral blood, taken on day 0 of AZD1222 vaccination. These receptors came from an adult in good health.

This clone appeared once. The genes are TRBV5-1 and TRBJ1-2; 7 nucleotides agree with TRBD1. This CDR3 comprises 13 residues. The ends lost 3 bases at V and 8 bases at J; junction bases unmatched: 7. CDR1 and CDR2 from the germline V gene are SGHRS and YFSETQ. Here the CDR3 DNA reads TGCGCCAGCAGCTCCGGACAGGTGGACGGCTACACCTTC. It translates to CASSSGQVDGYTF.

DNA of the CDR3: TGTGCCAGCCTGGGGGACAGGGAGAATTGGAGGGACACCATATATTTT. Translating gives CASLGDRENWRDTIYF. The chain has TRBV28 and TRBJ1-3; 9 bases align to TRBD1. CDR1 and CDR2 (germline): MDHEN, SYDVKM. V trimming: 8 bases; J trimming: 8 bases; junction bases outside the gene matches: 16. There are 16 residues in the CDR3.

The genes are TRBV5-4 and TRBJ1-1; D remains unclear. V was cut by 3 bases and J by 3 bases, with 15 bases left in between. Germline V gene data show CDR1 as SGHNT and CDR2 as YYREEE (reference sequence). This CDR3 has 15 amino acids. CDR3 sequence (DNA): TGTGCCAGCAGCTCCCCCCGGAATACAGACACTGAAGCTTTCTTT. Translation: CASSSPRNTDTEAFF. Based on the CDR3 plus reference TRBV5-4 and TRBJ1-1, the full variable domain is ETGVTQSPTHLIKTRGQQVTLRCSSQSGHNTVSWYQQALGQGPQFIFQYYREEENGRGNFPPRFSGLQFPNYSSELNVNALELDDSALYLCASSSPRNTDTEAFFGQGTRLTVV.

V gene TRBV27 combines with J gene TRBJ1-2; 7 bases fit TRBD1. Germline V gives CDR1 MNHEY, CDR2 SMNVEV (reference sequence). The CDR3 extends over 16 amino acids. Trimming removed 2 bases from V and 4 bases from J; junction bases left unmatched: 10. The CDR3 nucleotides are TGTGCCAGCAGTTTAGCGTCGGCAGGGGGTATCTATGGCTACACCTTC. Translated, it gives CASSLASAGGIYGYTF.

The V and J genes are TRBV19 and TRBJ2-1; TRBD2 agrees at 14 bases. The CDR3 covers 22 residues. The germline V gene has CDR1 LNHDA and CDR2 SQIVND (reference sequence). The trim removed 3 bases at V and 2 bases at J, leaving 18 bases unmatched. The DNA of the CDR3 is TGTGCCAGTAGTATGGGGGGGACGACCGGGACTAGCGGGAGAGACCCCTACAATGAGCAGTTCTTC. Translation gives CASSMGGTTGTSGRDPYNEQFF.

This clone has just one count. The rearrangement links TRBV10-3 to TRBJ1-1; perhaps TRBD1 as D (5 bases). Germline lookup yields CDR1 ENHRY and CDR2 SYGVKD. CDR3 length: 14 residues. Trimming shortened V by 1 base and J by 11 bases, and 17 bases separated the two germline ends. In DNA, the CDR3 is TGTGCCATCAGTGAGTGGGGCCTTGGCCGGGACGCTTTCTTT. Protein sequence: CAISEWGLGRDAFF.

The chain recombines TRBV18 with TRBJ1-6; D ambiguous. The CDR3 loop spans 15 amino acids. Per the germline V gene, CDR1 is KGHSH and CDR2 is LQKENI. V lost 2 bases and J 5 bases, leaving 10 bases between the germline ends. The CDR3 DNA is TGTGCCAGCTCACCATCCCGGGGAGATAATTCACCCCTCCACTTT. Amino acid sequence: CASSPSRGDNSPLHF.

The V gene is TRBV6-4, the J gene TRBJ2-1; D is uncertain. With 5 bases removed from V and 4 bases from J, the gap between germline ends came to 6 bases. The CDR3 runs 12 residues. CDR1 is MRHNA, CDR2 SNTAGT, per germline. The CDR3 reads CASSPSYNEQFF. Written as DNA, the CDR3 is TGTGCCAGCAGTCCCAGTTACAATGAGCAGTTCTTC.

The rearrangement joins TRBV5-1 to TRBJ1-4; D is unclear. V lost 4 bases to trimming and J lost 7 bases, with 17 bases between them. CDR1 and CDR2 from the germline V gene are SGHRS and YFSETQ. The CDR3 length is 15 residues. The CDR3 DNA reads as TGCGCCAGCAGCCCGGGGAGGGCCAATGGTGAAAAACTGTTTTTT. Its translation: CASSPGRANGEKLFF.

The V call is TRBV7-3, the J call TRBJ1-2, with D perhaps TRBD1 (5 bases). Germline V CDR1 and CDR2: SGHTA, FQGTGA. Trimming stripped 4 bases from V and 0 bases from J, with 12 bases between. CDR3 size: 15 residues. The CDR3 spells CASSSGGTANYGYTF. CDR3 in DNA: TGTGCCAGCAGCTCAGGTGGGACCGCTAACTATGGCTACACCTTC.

This clone was detected only once. The chain recombines TRBV6-2 or TRBV6-3 with TRBJ1-2, with TRBD1 as a possible D gene (5 bases). The CDR3 length is 12 residues. V lost 0 bases and J lost 7, with 6 bases in between. Germline CDR1 is MNHEY and CDR2 is SVGEGT. CDR3: CASSYSGRGYTF. CDR3 DNA: TGTGCCAGCAGTTACTCGGGGCGTGGCTACACCTTC.

The chain links TRBV12-3 or TRBV12-4 to TRBJ2-3; D tentatively reads TRBD1 or TRBD2 (5 bases each). This CDR3 comprises 13 residues. V lost 5 bases and J 5 bases, leaving 11 bases between the germline ends. For the CDR3, the DNA is TGTGCCAGCAGTCGGGACGTACGAGATACGCAGTATTTT. The encoded protein is CASSRDVRDTQYF.

This clone was seen only once. The V gene is TRBV7-8, the J gene TRBJ2-7; 9 bases fit TRBD2. V was pared by 0 bases and J by 0 bases, with 6 bases of the junction left unmatched. This CDR3 comprises 17 residues. In germline, CDR1 is SGHVS, CDR2 FQNEAQ. CDR3 loop: CASSLAGLAGSSYEQYF. The CDR3 nucleotides are TGTGCCAGCAGCTTAGCGGGGCTAGCGGGGAGCTCCTACGAGCAGTACTTC.

The CDR3 region is CASSPAPGSREKLFF. CDR3 in DNA: TGTGCCAGCAGCCCGGCCCCGGGGAGTCGGGAAAAACTGTTTTTT. V gene TRBV7-2 combines with J gene TRBJ1-4; no reliable D call. V was pared by 5 bases and J by 8 bases, with 18 bases between. Germline values: CDR1 SGHTA, CDR2 FQGNSA. The CDR3 contains 15 residues. The entire variable domain, with the rest obtained from reference TRBV7-2 and TRBJ1-4, is as follows: GAGVSQSPSNKVTEKGKDVELRCDPISGHTALYWYRQSLGQGLEFLIYFQGNSAPDKSGLPSDRFSAERTGGSVSTLTIQRTQQEDSAVYLCASSPAPGSREKLFFGSGTQLSVL.

The chain uses TRBV19 and TRBJ1-1, with D perhaps matching TRBD1 (6 bases). Trimming removed 5 bases at V and 7 bases at J, with 8 bases between. Germline V gene lookup returns CDR1 LNHDA and CDR2 SQIVND (reference sequence). The CDR3 contains 11 residues. DNA of the CDR3: TGTGCCAGTAGTCGGACAGTTGAAGCTTTCTTT. Translating it yields CASSRTVEAFF.

This clone was seen just once. The chain combines TRBV6-5 with TRBJ1-1; TRBD1 might be the D (6 bases). The CDR3 consists of 16 residues. CDR1 and CDR2 (germline): MNHEY, SVGAGI. Trimming cost V 0 bases and J 4 bases, with 15 bases left between them. The CDR3 region has the DNA TGTGCCAGCAGTTACTCGAGACAGGTACGGATCACTGAAGCTTTCTTT. Translated: CASSYSRQVRITEAFF.

The rearrangement uses TRBV12-3 or TRBV12-4 and TRBJ1-3; D unclear. The V end lost 6 bases, the J end lost 4 bases, and 10 bases lay between the germline ends. The CDR3 runs to 13 residues. The CDR3 protein is CASSKLMGNTIYF. The CDR3 DNA sequence: TGTGCCAGCAGCAAACTCATGGGAAACACCATATATTTT.

V usage is TRBV5-5 and J usage is TRBJ1-1, with D perhaps matching TRBD1 (6 bases). CDR1 and CDR2 from the germline V gene are SGHKS and YYEKEE (reference sequence). This CDR3 is 14 amino acids long. Trimming removed 4 bases at V and 4 bases at J, with 14 bases between. Here the CDR3 reads CASSRTGRITEAFF. CDR3 bases: TGTGCCAGCAGCCGAACAGGGAGGATCACTGAAGCTTTCTTT. Looking up the rest from reference TRBV5-5 and TRBJ1-1 gives the full variable domain: DAGVTQSPTHLIKTRGQQVTLRCSPISGHKSVSWYQQVLGQGPQFIFQYYEKEERGRGNFPDRFSARQFPNYSSELNVNALLLGDSALYLCASSRTGRITEAFFGQGTRLTVV.

The chain has TRBV27 and TRBJ2-6; 7 bases match TRBD1. This CDR3 spans 17 amino acids. Germline CDR1 reads MNHEY; CDR2 reads SMNVEV (reference sequence). V trimming: 10 bases; J trimming: 0 bases; junction bases outside the gene matches: 12. Here the CDR3 reads CATYRDSESSGANVLTF. In DNA form, the CDR3 reads TGTGCCACCTACCGGGACAGTGAAAGCTCTGGGGCCAACGTCCTGACTTTC. Full variable domain (missing parts from reference TRBV27 and TRBJ2-6): EAQVTQNPRYLITVTGKKLTVTCSQNMNHEYMSWYRQDPGLGLRQIYYSMNVEVTDKGDVPEGYKVSRKEKRNFPLILESPSPNQTSLYFCATYRDSESSGANVLTFGAGSRLTVL.

The chain has TRBV4-2 and TRBJ2-7; unclear D gene. The CDR3 spans 14 residues. The V gene's germline CDR1 is LGHNA and CDR2 YNFKEQ. Trimming left V 0 bases short and J 7 bases short, with 13 bases between. This CDR3 reads CASSQDPGMWEQYF. DNA of the CDR3: TGTGCCAGCAGCCAAGATCCAGGAATGTGGGAGCAGTACTTC.

The chain carries TRBV2 and TRBJ2-2; TRBD1 agrees at 7 bases. The CDR3 has 17 amino acids. Trimming cost V 6 bases and J 3 bases; bases outside gene matches: 13. CDR1 and CDR2 from the germline V gene are SNHLY and FYNNEI. As DNA, the CDR3 is TGTGCCAGCAGAGACAGGGCCGGAGGTGGGGACACCGGGGAGCTGTTTTTT. Amino acid sequence: CASRDRAGGGDTGELFF. Supplemented by reference TRBV2 and TRBJ2-2, the full variable domain reads EPEVTQTPSHQVTQMGQEVILRCVPISNHLYFYWYRQILGQKVEFLVSFYNNEISEKSEIFDDQFSVERPDGSNFTLKIRSTKLEDSAMYFCASRDRAGGGDTGELFFGEGSRLTVL.

This chain uses TRBV18 with TRBJ1-2; 9 bases agree with TRBD1. The CDR3 totals 15 residues. The V and J ends lost 2 bases and 5 bases, in that order; junction bases with no gene match: 6. Germline V gene sequence: CDR1 KGHSH, CDR2 LQKENI. In nucleotides, the CDR3 is TGTGCCAGCTCACCATCCCGGGACAGGGAGTATGGCTACACCTTC. Amino acid sequence: CASSPSRDREYGYTF.

The chain uses TRBV5-4 and TRBJ2-7; 12 bases are a match to TRBD1. Germline trimming cut 5 bases from V and 5 bases from J; bases unmatched to any gene: 14. This CDR3 region has 17 residues. Germline V gene lookup returns CDR1 SGHNT and CDR2 YYREEE (reference sequence). The CDR3 sequence: CASRAGTGGVLAHEQYF. The CDR3 nucleotides read TGTGCCAGCAGGGCCGGGACAGGGGGCGTACTTGCCCACGAGCAGTACTTC.

The CDR3 loop reads CATSWGDRDTNIQYF. Here the CDR3 DNA reads TGTGCCACCAGCTGGGGTGACAGGGATACTAACATTCAGTACTTC. The gene calls are TRBV15 and TRBJ2-4; 7 bases are a match to TRBD1. Germline CDR1 and CDR2: LNHNV and YYDKDF (reference sequence). The CDR3 is made up of 15 amino acids. J was trimmed by 7 bases and V by 5 bases; bases with no gene match: 11.

The rearrangement links TRBV27 to TRBJ2-1, with TRBD1 identical over 9 bases. V shed 3 bases, J shed 10 bases, and the junction held 7 bases outside the gene matches. The CDR3 consists of 14 residues. The germline V gene encodes CDR1 MNHEY and CDR2 SMNVEV (reference sequence). CDR3 coding DNA: TGTGCCAGCAGTTTGGGACAGGGCCCCCTGGAGCAGTTCTTC. Translated, it gives CASSLGQGPLEQFF.

The V call is TRBV5-1, the J call TRBJ2-5; unclear D gene. Trimming cost V 4 bases and J 2 bases, with 15 bases left between them. This CDR3 has 15 residues. Germline CDR1 reads SGHRS; CDR2 reads YFSETQ. The CDR3 sequence is CASSPRVGNQETQYF. The CDR3 nucleotides read TGCGCCAGCAGCCCACGGGTGGGAAATCAAGAGACCCAGTACTTC. The full variable domain, rest sourced from reference TRBV5-1 and TRBJ2-5, is KAGVTQTPRYLIKTRGQQVTLSCSPISGHRSVSWYQQTPGQGLQFLFEYFSETQRNKGNFPGRFSGRQFSNSRSEMNVSTLELGDSALYLCASSPRVGNQETQYFGPGTRLLVL.

This clone was found once. V gene TRBV6-6 combines with J gene TRBJ1-4; TRBD1 matches 8 bases. V trimming: 5 bases; J trimming: 6 bases; junction bases outside the gene matches: 2. The CDR3 consists of 13 residues. Per germline, CDR1 MNHNY and CDR2 SVGAGI (reference sequence). CDR3: CASSPRGHEKLFF. The CDR3, as DNA: TGTGCCAGCAGTCCCAGGGGGCATGAAAAACTGTTTTTT.

This clone was recorded only once. This chain's CDR3 is CASSRQGNTEAFF. CDR3 coding DNA: TGTGCCAGCAGCCGACAGGGAAACACTGAAGCTTTCTTT. V usage is TRBV11-2 and J usage is TRBJ1-1; 7 bases are a match to TRBD1. The germline V gene encodes CDR1 SGHAT and CDR2 FQNNGV. CDR3 length equals 13 residues. V lost 5 bases and J lost 2; bases outside the gene matches: 2.

The chain has TRBV28 and TRBJ1-1; no clear D. With 3 bases removed from V and 4 bases from J, the gap between germline ends came to 9 bases. This CDR3 has 13 amino acids. CDR1 is MDHEN and CDR2 is SYDVKM in the germline V gene. CDR3: CASSLRGITEAFF. DNA of the CDR3: TGTGCCAGCAGTTTGCGGGGAATCACTGAAGCTTTCTTT.